This T cell receptor beta chain was obtained from a study of T cells in Graves' hyperthyroidism and ophthalmopathy. Study-level information: The authors collected peripheral blood at initial diagnosis, before any treatment.

The study enrolled patients aged 18 to 65 with newly diagnosed hyperthyroidism of under 2 months' duration. In making diagnoses, clinical symptoms, serum thyroxine and TRAb, thyroid ultrasound and orbital computed tomography were all used. The CDR3 covers 15 residues. CDR1 MNHNS and CDR2 SASEGT come from the germline V gene. RNA transcripts provided the source from which TCR beta CDR3 regions were amplified. Using the HTBI primer set, a first-round RT-PCR was run on the TCR CDR3. TCRdb passed the multiplex PCR reads through MiXCR, listing each CDR3 protein once. Of 370,000 or so distinct CDR3 sequences in the sample, 20% to 25% were seen once. Study-wide points: A model of 13 V-J features distinguished ophthalmopathy from stable hyperthyroidism.

About this clonotype: Antigen specificity is unknown. A read error may account for a junction end that differs from germline.

The chain has TRBV6-1 and TRBJ1-4; 7 bases are shared with TRBD1. Sequenced material: blood. The sequence was obtained from a man aged 50 or older with Graves' hyperthyroidism. The CDR3 region is CASSGGTATNEELFF. The CDR3 bases are TGTGCCAGCAGTGGAGGGACAGCAACTAATGAAGAACTGTTTTTT.